A single sample is the source of the 12 T cell receptor beta chains below, sequenced in a study of identical twins. TCRdb redid the calling of the 5' RACE reads with MiXCR, one entry per CDR3 protein. The sample shows around 300,000 distinct CDR3 sequences, approximately 8% of them seen only once. These data were also filed under a second study, of yellow fever vaccine responses in identical twins.

Sequences were obtained from memory (CD45RO+) T cells sorted from blood. These receptor sequences come from a young woman in good health.

At least ten counts were recorded for this clonotype. The chain carries TRBV7-6 and TRBJ1-2; D ambiguous. With 4 bases removed from V and 1 base from J, the gap between germline ends came to 13 bases. The CDR3 is 15 residues long. Germline lookup yields CDR1 SGHVS and CDR2 FNYEAQ. The chain's CDR3 is CASSYQPWSNYGYTF. The CDR3 DNA is TGTGCCAGCAGCTACCAACCCTGGAGTAACTATGGCTACACCTTC.

Only a few counts were recorded for this clonotype. The gene calls are TRBV19 and TRBJ1-1; the match to TRBD1 covers 7 bases. V trimming: 10 bases; J trimming: 0 bases; junction bases outside the gene matches: 11. This CDR3 region has 15 residues. Germline V gene lookup returns CDR1 LNHDA and CDR2 SQIVND (reference sequence). The CDR3 DNA sequence: TGTGCCACCCGGGACAGACCGACTATGAACACTGAAGCTTTCTTT. Protein sequence: CATRDRPTMNTEAFF.

This chain joins TRBV6-1 and TRBJ2-2; TRBD2 matches at 7 bases. This CDR3 has 18 residues. The J segment lost 6 bases and the V segment lost 5 bases, leaving 18 bases of the junction unmatched. Germline V gene sequence: CDR1 MNHNS, CDR2 SASEGT. The chain's CDR3 is CASSIPLLAVFGAGELFF. CDR3 in DNA: TGTGCCAGCAGTATACCCCTCCTAGCGGTATTTGGAGCCGGGGAGCTGTTTTTT.

In its sample, this clonotype was seen many times. The chain links TRBV5-1 to TRBJ2-5; D is uncertain. The CDR3 is made up of 14 amino acids. Trimming stripped 4 bases from V and 5 bases from J, with 15 bases between. The germline CDR1 and CDR2 sequences are SGHRS and YFSETQ. DNA of the CDR3: TGCGCCAGCAGCCCTGGTCGGGTTTGGGAGACCCAGTACTTC. This sequence encodes CASSPGRVWETQYF.

This clonotype has more than one count but fewer than ten. The gene calls are TRBV12-3 or TRBV12-4 and TRBJ2-2; perhaps D is TRBD1 or TRBD2 (5 bases each). The CDR3 runs to 13 residues. Between the trimmed V and J ends, which lost 3 bases and 6 bases, there was a span of 8 bases. Here the CDR3 reads CASSLRGAGELFF. The CDR3 coding sequence is TGTGCCAGCAGTTTGAGAGGGGCCGGGGAGCTGTTTTTT.

This clonotype occurred many times. The chain joins TRBV28 to TRBJ1-2; a weak D match, TRBD1 (5 bases). The CDR3 covers 16 residues. Germline values: CDR1 MDHEN, CDR2 SYDVKM. V gave up 7 bases and J gave up 3 bases, with 21 bases separating them. The CDR3 reads CASTPGGSGGDYGYTF. The CDR3 DNA reads TGTGCCAGCACCCCAGGAGGGAGCGGGGGGGACTATGGCTACACCTTC.

V is TRBV24-1 and J is TRBJ1-5; D possibly corresponds to TRBD1 (5 bases). V lost 3 bases, J lost 4 bases, and 12 bases lay in between. The CDR3 sequence is 15 residues long. Looked up from germline, CDR1 is KGHDR and CDR2 is SFDVKD. The CDR3 DNA follows: TGTGCCACCAGTGATGGAGACAGAGCTAATCAGCCCCAGCATTTT. It encodes CATSDGDRANQPQHF.

Many counts were recorded for this clonotype. The chain uses TRBV12-3 or TRBV12-4 and TRBJ2-3; TRBD2 matches 12 bases. The CDR3 is 16 residues long. Trimming took 6 bases from V and 4 from J; bases not matched to a gene: 8. The chain's CDR3 is CASRSTSGRSADTQYF. CDR3 coding DNA: TGTGCCAGCAGATCAACTAGCGGGAGGAGCGCAGATACGCAGTATTTT.

In this sample, this clonotype turned up many times. The V call is TRBV10-2, the J call TRBJ1-6, with 7 bases matching TRBD1. J was trimmed by 9 bases and V by 2 bases; bases with no gene match: 4. This CDR3 contains 14 residues. Germline-derived CDR1 and CDR2 are WSHSY and SAAADI. CDR3 sequence: CASSETGESSPLHF. CDR3 nucleotides: TGCGCCAGCAGTGAGACAGGGGAAAGTTCACCCCTCCACTTT.

This clonotype was counted at least ten times. The chain uses TRBV18 and TRBJ1-6, with D uncertain. The CDR3 length is 14 residues. Germline V lookup: CDR1 KGHSH, CDR2 LQKENI. V was shortened by 3 bases and J by 8 bases, with 11 bases between the two germline ends. The CDR3 here is CASSPSGKDSPLHF. CDR3 DNA sequence: TGTGCCAGCTCACCTTCTGGAAAGGATTCACCCCTCCACTTT.

The chain uses TRBV28 and TRBJ2-4; TRBD1 matches at 12 bases. Trimming at V came to 5 bases and at J to 1 base, leaving 9 bases not matched to a gene. The CDR3 has 18 residues. Germline CDR1 MDHEN, CDR2 SYDVKM. CDR3 sequence: CASSSRDRGPGAKNIQYF. Written as DNA, the CDR3 is TGTGCCAGCAGTAGCCGGGACAGGGGGCCCGGGGCCAAAAACATTCAGTACTTC.

The sample holds many counts of this clonotype. The CDR3 bases are TGCGCCAGCAGCCACGGTCAGGATACGCAGTATTTT. As protein: CASSHGQDTQYF. This sequence joins TRBV5-1 and TRBJ2-3; D is unclear. This CDR3 is built from 12 residues. Germline V gives CDR1 SGHRS, CDR2 YFSETQ. V was clipped by 4 bases and J by 6 bases, with 9 bases between them.